Described below is a single T cell receptor (beta chain) sequence and its context. The length of the CDR3 is 15 residues. V lost 2 bases to trimming and J lost 2 bases, with 7 bases between them. In germline, CDR1 is MNHEY, CDR2 SVGEGT. This sample is part of a study of T cell responses to AZD1222 COVID-19 vaccine. The protocol was immunoSEQ multiplex PCR, while the TCRdb copy is restricted to in-frame clones and leaves out a portion. This table holds around 180,000 clones, around 87% found once. The source of this sequence is an adult in good health. The sequencing used peripheral blood, collected on day 0 of AZD1222 vaccination. This chain connects TRBV6-2 or TRBV6-3 to TRBJ2-6; D unclear. CDR3 DNA sequence: TGTGCCAGCAGTTACCCCCCCACTGGGGCCAACGTCCTGACTTTC. It yields the protein CASSYPPTGANVLTF.